This passage covers 8 T cell receptor beta chains from one sample sequenced in a study of blood T cell repertoires in COVID-19. The data were produced by immunoSEQ multiplex PCR, yet TCRdb's version contains in-frame clones alone and is incomplete. Of about 160,000 clones in the sample, approximately 82% are singletons; the top ten hold around 7%. The sample consisted of peripheral blood. These receptors were obtained from a woman aged 35 to 49 with COVID-19, enrolled during active disease.

J is TRBJ1-5 and V is TRBV19, with 8 bases that match TRBD1. J gave up 6 bases and V 3 bases, and 16 bases lay outside the gene matches. This CDR3 is 18 amino acids long. Germline values: CDR1 LNHDA, CDR2 SQIVND (reference sequence). For the CDR3, the DNA is TGTGCCAGTAGTATGTTCCAGGGGGCTATAGTTTCAGGTCAGCCCCAGCATTTT. It is translated as CASSMFQGAIVSGQPQHF.

V is TRBV7-9 and J is TRBJ1-5, with TRBD1 as a possible D gene (5 bases). The V gene's germline CDR1 is SEHNR and CDR2 FQNEAQ (reference sequence). V lost 3 bases, J lost 9 bases, and 18 bases lay in between. The CDR3 consists of 15 residues. The CDR3 region is CASSFESGNFGPQHF. Written as DNA, the CDR3 is TGTGCCAGCAGCTTTGAGTCAGGGAATTTTGGGCCCCAGCATTTT.

The V gene is TRBV2, the J gene TRBJ2-7; D gene uncertain. The ends were cut back, 5 bases at V and 0 bases at J, with 11 bases in the middle. Germline CDR1 and CDR2: SNHLY and FYNNEI. The CDR3 has 14 residues. The CDR3 DNA reads TGTGCCAGCAGTCCCAGGTCCAGCTCCTACGAGCAGTACGTC. Amino acid sequence: CASSPRSSSYEQYV.

CDR3 nucleotides: TGTGCCAGCAGCTCAAACCCGACAGTCTTGGGCTACAATGAGCAGTTCTTC. Translating it yields CASSSNPTVLGYNEQFF. The chain joins TRBV9 to TRBJ2-1; tentatively, D is TRBD1 (5 bases). This CDR3 is built from 17 residues. The germline V and J ends were trimmed by 4 bases and 3 bases, with 20 bases remaining between them. In germline, CDR1 is SGDLS, CDR2 YYNGEE. The variable domain in full, with the rest retrieved from reference TRBV9 and TRBJ2-1, is DSGVTQTPKHLITATGQRVTLRCSPRSGDLSVYWYQQSLDQGLQFLIQYYNGEERAKGNILERFSAQQFPDLHSELNLSSLELGDSALYFCASSSNPTVLGYNEQFFGPGTRLTVL.

Comment on this clone: At one of its ends the junction is not consistent with the germline gene, which may arise from a read error. V usage is TRBV7-7 and J usage is TRBJ2-6; D uncertain. The CDR3 length is 13 residues. The germline gives CDR1 SSHAT, CDR2 FNYEAQ (reference sequence). The chain's CDR3 is CASSPRGANVLTF. CDR3 nucleotide sequence: TGTGCTAGCAGCCCCCGTGGGGCCAACGTCCTGACTTTC.

J is TRBJ1-1 and V is TRBV3-1 (or the pseudogene TRBV3-2); D might be TRBD1 (5 bases). The CDR3 has 14 amino acids. CDR1 and CDR2 from the germline V gene are LGHDT and YNNKEL (reference sequence). Trimming shortened V by 4 bases and J by 5 bases, and 14 bases separated the two germline ends. Here the CDR3 reads CASSRGGARTEAFF. CDR3 in DNA: TGTGCCAGCAGCCGGGGGGGTGCGAGGACTGAAGCTTTCTTT.

This clone was counted a single time. CDR3 in amino acids: CASSFPQAGEQYF. The CDR3 DNA reads as TGTGCCAGCAGTTTCCCCCAAGCGGGAGAGCAGTACTTC. This chain connects TRBV28 to TRBJ2-7, with 7 bases fitting TRBD2. Germline values: CDR1 MDHEN, CDR2 SYDVKM. Trimming took 3 bases from V and 7 from J; bases not matched to a gene: 6. The CDR3 contains 13 residues.

This rearrangement joins TRBV7-9 to TRBJ2-7; no firm D call. The V gene's germline CDR1 is SEHNR and CDR2 FQNEAQ (reference sequence). CDR3 length: 13 amino acids. V lost 5 bases, J lost 7 bases, and 15 bases lay in between. The CDR3 sequence: CASSPRDRREQYF. The CDR3 nucleotides read TGTGCCAGCAGCCCCCGTGACCGCAGGGAGCAGTACTTC.